This T cell receptor (beta chain) was sequenced during a study of tissue T cells after allogeneic stem cell transplantation. This clone is deemed hyperexpanded (1% or more). No antigen is known for it. Gene names and germline match the mouse. With the read ending 1 residue before the CDR3 end, the germline J gene is used to fill in that end. General study findings and limits: Across patients, clones rarely overlapped, yet motif clusters were shared tissue-specifically. Some tissue clones might be persisting host cells; their alloreactivity or antigen specificity was not determined. Blood and spleen captured only part of the tissue TCR repertoire.

Time point denoted: mouse harvest day 14 after allogeneic transplant. Each mouse received 10^7 T-cell-depleted marrow cells plus 10^6 splenic CD5+ T cells by tail vein. B6 (H2b) cells into BALB/c (H2d) mice; tissues taken at day 7 or 14. Losses at the gene ends were 2 bases for V and 5 bases for J; bases not matched to a gene: 3. Germline CDR1 NSHNY, CDR2 SYGAGN. The CDR3 has 14 amino acids. Libraries were prepared by immunoSEQ multiplex PCR; TCRdb keeps only in-frame clonotypes and omits some of them. The table has nearly 7,000 clones, 30% to 35% seen once. V usage is TRBV13-1 and J usage is TRBJ2-1; TRBD1 agrees at 8 bases. The receptor was isolated from a female BALB/c mouse given C57BL/6 T cells with graft-versus-host disease after an allogeneic hematopoietic cell transplant. Sequencing was done on a sample of skin. The CDR3 sequence: CASSDRTGNAEQFF. The CDR3 bases that were read are TGTGCCAGCAGTGACCGGACAGGGAATGCTGAGCAGTTC.